This T cell receptor (beta chain) emerged from a study of blood T cell repertoires in COVID-19. The CDR3 runs 16 residues. Trimming took 0 bases from V and 1 from J, leaving 13 bases between them. Germline V gene lookup returns CDR1 SGDLS and CDR2 YYNGEE. Profiling relied on immunoSEQ multiplex PCR, and the TCRdb table lists in-frame clones only, not all of them. The sample contains approximately 34,000 clones, 81% of which appear only once. The receptor was derived from a man aged 65 to 85 with COVID-19, enrolled during active disease. Material for sequencing was peripheral blood. This sequence joins TRBV9 and TRBJ1-1, with D uncertain. The CDR3 DNA reads TGTGCCAGCAGCGTAGTTGCAGGCCTGAGGAACACTGAAGCTTTCTTT. It specifies CASSVVAGLRNTEAFF.